This TCR beta chain originates from a study of T cell repertoires in cytomegalovirus infection. Study as a whole: Public TCR beta signature analysis indicated the presence of both CMV infection and matching HLA type. Overall study results and limits: Summed frequency of shared TCR beta families picked out CMV carriers who also had the relevant HLA. Dominating the ex vivo response were HLA-C-restricted CMV-specific TCR beta clonotypes.

There are many counts of this clonotype. Antigen specificity is unknown. Trimming at V came to 5 bases and at J to 7 bases, leaving 6 bases not matched to a gene. Germline V lookup: CDR1 SGHVS, CDR2 FNYEAQ. The CDR3 runs to 14 residues. TCRdb called the reads again in MiXCR, with one record for every CDR3 protein. Of about 320,000 distinct CDR3 sequences in the sample, more than 8% were seen once. The clonotype comes from a human donor in good health (CMV status not recorded). Some clones in this sample may be carry-over from other donors' samples. This chain joins TRBV7-6 and TRBJ2-7, with TRBD1 identical over 12 bases. The specimen was PBMCs. CDR3 loop: CASSRGQGAEEQYF. In DNA form, the CDR3 reads TGTGCCAGCAGCCGGGGACAGGGGGCTGAAGAGCAGTACTTC.